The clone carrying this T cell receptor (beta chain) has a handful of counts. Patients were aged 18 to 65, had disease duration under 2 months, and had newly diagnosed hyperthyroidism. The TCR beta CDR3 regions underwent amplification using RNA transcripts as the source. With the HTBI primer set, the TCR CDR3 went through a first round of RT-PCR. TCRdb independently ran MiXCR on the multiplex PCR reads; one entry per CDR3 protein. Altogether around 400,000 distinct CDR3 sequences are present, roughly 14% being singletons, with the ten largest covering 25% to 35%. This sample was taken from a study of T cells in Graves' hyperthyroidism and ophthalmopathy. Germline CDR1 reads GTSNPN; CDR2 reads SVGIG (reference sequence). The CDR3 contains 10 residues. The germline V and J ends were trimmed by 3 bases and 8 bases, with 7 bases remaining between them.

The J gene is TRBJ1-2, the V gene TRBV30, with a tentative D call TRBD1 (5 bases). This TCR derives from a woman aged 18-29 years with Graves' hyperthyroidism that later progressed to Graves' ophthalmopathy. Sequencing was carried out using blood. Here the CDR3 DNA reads TGTGCCTGGAGCCGGGGGGGCTACACCTTC. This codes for CAWSRGGYTF.